The next 18 T cell receptor beta chains were all read from a single sample in a study of blood T cell repertoires in COVID-19. The data were produced by immunoSEQ multiplex PCR, yet TCRdb's version contains in-frame clones alone and is incomplete. The sample holds about 170,000 clones; over 65% are singletons and the top ten take 4% to 4.5%. What was sequenced was PBMCs or T cells enriched from blood (not recorded which). Receptors originate from a woman between 50 and 59 years old who had recovered from COVID-19.

This clone came up once. The gene calls are TRBV3-1 (or the pseudogene TRBV3-2) and TRBJ1-2; unclear D gene. CDR3 length equals 12 residues. The germline V and J ends were trimmed by 3 bases and 4 bases, with 6 bases remaining between them. Germline values: CDR1 LGHDT, CDR2 YNNKEL (reference sequence). The CDR3 reads CASSQGAYGYTF. Written as DNA, the CDR3 is TGTGCCAGCAGCCAGGGCGCCTATGGCTACACCTTC.

The gene calls are TRBV28 and TRBJ1-1; 7 bases align to TRBD1. There are 16 residues in the CDR3. From germline, CDR1 is MDHEN and CDR2 SYDVKM. The V gene end was trimmed by 4 bases and the J gene end by 1 base; junction bases not matched to a gene: 9. CDR3: CASSSWRRTGNTEAFF. The CDR3 nucleotides are TGTGCCAGCAGTTCCTGGCGCCGGACAGGGAACACTGAAGCTTTCTTT.

This sequence joins TRBV6-1 and TRBJ2-7, with D maybe TRBD1 (5 bases). Trimming stripped 6 bases from V and 7 bases from J, with 31 bases between. The CDR3 contains 18 residues. Germline loops: CDR1 MNHNS, CDR2 SASEGT. The CDR3 here is CASRERIGSDTYAMEQYV. CDR3 in DNA: TGTGCCAGCAGAGAACGGATAGGCTCGGACACATATGCTATGGAGCAGTACGTC.

The CDR3 bases are TGTGCCATCAGTGATCCGGGCCAAGGGGTGGAGACCCAGTACTTC. This encodes CAISDPGQGVETQYF. The rearrangement links TRBV10-3 to TRBJ2-5, with a weak D call TRBD1 (5 bases). The V gene's germline CDR1 is ENHRY and CDR2 SYGVKD. The CDR3 contains 15 residues. Between the trimmed V and J ends, which lost 3 bases and 5 bases, there was a span of 16 bases.

The gene calls are TRBV5-4 and TRBJ2-3; TRBD2 matches 10 bases. V trimming: 2 bases; J trimming: 1 base; junction bases outside the gene matches: 16. The CDR3 is 20 residues long. CDR1 is SGHNT and CDR2 is YYREEE in the germline V gene (reference sequence). CDR3 coding DNA: TGTGCCAGCAGCTTATTGTATCGAGCGGGGGGGCCTCTAGGCACAGATACGCAGTATTTT. As protein: CASSLLYRAGGPLGTDTQYF. Looking up the rest from reference TRBV5-4 and TRBJ2-3 gives the full variable domain: ETGVTQSPTHLIKTRGQQVTLRCSSQSGHNTVSWYQQALGQGPQFIFQYYREEENGRGNFPPRFSGLQFPNYSSELNVNALELDDSALYLCASSLLYRAGGPLGTDTQYFGPGTRLTVL.

The rearrangement uses TRBV5-4 and TRBJ1-1; D unresolved. The CDR3 is 13 amino acids. Looked up from germline, CDR1 is SGHNT and CDR2 is YYREEE (reference sequence). V lost 2 bases and J lost 0, with 5 bases in between. The CDR3 reads CASSFQVNTEAFF. The CDR3 DNA follows: TGTGCCAGCAGCTTCCAGGTGAACACTGAAGCTTTCTTT. The variable domain in full, completed from reference TRBV5-4 and TRBJ1-1, reads ETGVTQSPTHLIKTRGQQVTLRCSSQSGHNTVSWYQQALGQGPQFIFQYYREEENGRGNFPPRFSGLQFPNYSSELNVNALELDDSALYLCASSFQVNTEAFFGQGTRLTVV.

The chain joins TRBV7-9 to TRBJ1-5, with TRBD1 identical over 7 bases. The trim removed 6 bases at V and 6 bases at J, leaving 5 bases unmatched. The CDR3 consists of 13 residues. The germline CDR1 and CDR2 sequences are SEHNR and FQNEAQ (reference sequence). CDR3 coding DNA: TGTGCCAGCAGTCAAGGGGGCCGTCAGCCCCAGCATTTT. It translates to CASSQGGRQPQHF.

V gene TRBV30 combines with J gene TRBJ1-2, with a possible D match to TRBD1 (6 bases). The V gene's germline CDR1 is GTSNPN and CDR2 SVGIG (reference sequence). V lost 2 bases and J lost 2, with 12 bases in between. The CDR3 sequence is 14 residues long. The CDR3 DNA sequence: TGTGCCTGGAGTCCCCCAGGACAGAACTATGGCTACACCTTC. Amino acids: CAWSPPGQNYGYTF.

This sequence joins TRBV29-1 and TRBJ2-2; TRBD1 aligns across 7 bases. In germline, CDR1 is SQVTM, CDR2 ANQGSEA. Losses at the gene ends were 7 bases for V and 2 bases for J; bases not matched to a gene: 4. There are 13 residues in the CDR3. The CDR3 protein is CSGGTANTGELFF. The CDR3, as DNA: TGCAGCGGGGGGACAGCTAACACCGGGGAGCTGTTTTTT.

The chain carries TRBV9 and TRBJ1-2; D is unclear. This CDR3 has 16 residues. Trimming removed 3 bases at V and 4 bases at J, with 19 bases between. The germline V gene has CDR1 SGDLS and CDR2 YYNGEE. DNA of the CDR3: TGTGCCAGCAGCGAAGGAAGAAGGCTTGGAGGCTATGGCTACACCTTC. Translated, it gives CASSEGRRLGGYGYTF. Full variable domain (rest looked up from reference TRBV9 and TRBJ1-2): DSGVTQTPKHLITATGQRVTLRCSPRSGDLSVYWYQQSLDQGLQFLIQYYNGEERAKGNILERFSAQQFPDLHSELNLSSLELGDSALYFCASSEGRRLGGYGYTFGSGTRLTVV.

This clone was seen just once. This chain connects TRBV7-9 to TRBJ2-1, with 9 positions matching TRBD1. V dropped 5 bases and J dropped 9; count of bases not matched to a gene: 8. Germline V gene lookup returns CDR1 SEHNR and CDR2 FQNEAQ (reference sequence). The CDR3 has 14 amino acids. The DNA for the CDR3 is TGTGCCAGCAGCCGACAGGGGGTTTTGGTTGAGCAGTTCTTC. Translation gives CASSRQGVLVEQFF.

This clone appeared once. The chain has TRBV9 and TRBJ2-1; D is undetermined. The ends were cut back, 0 bases at V and 7 bases at J, with 14 bases in the middle. CDR1 SGDLS and CDR2 YYNGEE come from the germline V gene. The CDR3 consists of 15 residues. CDR3 sequence (DNA): TGTGCCAGCAGCGTAGCTAGGCGAACTCAGAATGAGCAGTTCTTC. It yields the protein CASSVARRTQNEQFF.

The chain employs TRBV14 and TRBJ1-5; D gene uncertain. V was pared by 0 bases and J by 11 bases, with 11 bases between. Looked up from germline, CDR1 is SGHDN and CDR2 is FVKESK. The CDR3 runs to 13 residues. The CDR3 sequence is CASSQDGWEAQHF. The CDR3 DNA sequence: TGTGCCAGCAGCCAAGATGGTTGGGAGGCCCAGCATTTT.

The chain employs TRBV7-9 and TRBJ2-1, with TRBD1 matching 9 bases. Per the germline V gene, CDR1 is SEHNR and CDR2 is FQNEAQ (reference sequence). The CDR3 runs 19 residues. Losses at the gene ends were 6 bases for V and 6 bases for J; bases not matched to a gene: 21. The CDR3 DNA reads as TGTGCCAGCAGTCAACTACCCGAGACAGGGGGAGGTAAGGGCAATGAGCAGTTCTTC. It specifies CASSQLPETGGGKGNEQFF.

The chain employs TRBV2 and TRBJ1-1; D possibly corresponds to TRBD1 (5 bases). Germline V gives CDR1 SNHLY, CDR2 FYNNEI. V was clipped by 6 bases and J by 6 bases, with 11 bases between them. CDR3 length: 12 residues. The CDR3 loop is CASRWAGPEAFF. In DNA, the CDR3 is TGTGCCAGCAGGTGGGCGGGACCTGAAGCTTTCTTT.

The chain has TRBV28 and TRBJ2-1; no firm D call. This CDR3 contains 12 residues. V was trimmed by 8 bases and J by 0 bases, leaving 5 bases between them. Germline values: CDR1 MDHEN, CDR2 SYDVKM. The CDR3 DNA reads as TGTGCCAGCGGCAGCTCCTACAATGAGCAGTTCTTC. Its translation: CASGSSYNEQFF.

The V call is TRBV7-9, the J call TRBJ2-2; 8 bases are shared with TRBD1. Germline CDR1 reads SEHNR; CDR2 reads FQNEAQ (reference sequence). The CDR3 runs 15 residues. J lost 5 bases, V lost 5 bases, and 7 bases had no gene match. CDR3 in DNA: TGTGCCAGCAGCGCGACAGGGGCCCAAACCGGGGAGCTGTTTTTT. Translating it yields CASSATGAQTGELFF. Complete variable domain (other parts from reference TRBV7-9 and TRBJ2-2): DTGVSQNPRHKITKRGQNVTFRCDPISEHNRLYWYRQTLGQGPEFLTYFQNEAQLEKSRLLSDRFSAERPKGSFSTLEIQRTEQGDSAMYLCASSATGAQTGELFFGEGSRLTVL.

V is TRBV5-1 and J is TRBJ1-2; TRBD1 might be the D (5 bases). V was cut by 0 bases and J by 5 bases, with 8 bases left in between. Germline V gene lookup returns CDR1 SGHRS and CDR2 YFSETQ. The CDR3 runs 13 residues. The CDR3 DNA sequence: TGCGCCAGCAGCTTGGGGGACTTTTATGGCTACACCTTC. As protein: CASSLGDFYGYTF.